The text below deals with one T cell receptor (beta chain). Its antigen is unknown. Using unique molecular identifiers, the investigators prepared the TCRbeta library. TCRdb itself ran the PCR reads through MiXCR, one entry per CDR3 protein. The table has a few hundred thousand distinct CDR3 sequences, about 24% seen once. Germline CDR1 reads SNHLY; CDR2 reads FYNNEI. The CDR3 is 13 residues long. The germline V and J ends were trimmed by 3 bases and 1 base, with 6 bases remaining between them. The data originate from a study of T-cell reconstitution after alpha-beta-depleted transplantation in children. Study-level results: Some patients showed high day-60 TCRbeta diversity, which derived from surviving recipient T cells and thymic progenitors. At one year after transplant, newly produced T cells mostly accounted for T-cell counts and diversity. Roughly two months post-transplant, alpha-beta T cells reportedly originated from several hundred graft clones that had expanded.

The TCR comes from a female patient aged 2-9 years who had a stem cell transplant for congenital amegakaryocytic thrombocytopenia, so the T cells may come from the graft donor. The starting material was PBMCs, mostly from graft donor cells, obtained 360 days after TCRalphabeta/CD19-depleted stem cell transplant. The genes are TRBV2 and TRBJ1-1; D uncertain. In DNA form, the CDR3 reads TGTGCCAGCAGTGAGGACTGGAACACTGAAGCTTTCTTT. Translation: CASSEDWNTEAFF.